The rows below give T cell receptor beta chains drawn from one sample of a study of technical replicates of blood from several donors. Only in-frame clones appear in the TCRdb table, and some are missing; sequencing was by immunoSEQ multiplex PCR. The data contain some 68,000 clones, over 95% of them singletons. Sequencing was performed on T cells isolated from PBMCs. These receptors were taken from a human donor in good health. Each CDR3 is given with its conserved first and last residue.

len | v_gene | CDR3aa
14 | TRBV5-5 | CASSLWAQTYEQYF
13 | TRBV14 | CASSQDGSYGYTF
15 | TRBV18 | CASSGRETGTGELFF
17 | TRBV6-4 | CASSARIQGNGANVLTF
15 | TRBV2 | CASSMHPGQQETQYF
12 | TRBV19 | CASTDLYNEQFF
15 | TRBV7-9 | CASSPIGTADNEQFF
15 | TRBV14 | CASSQETGTTYEQYF
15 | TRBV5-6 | CASSLATEVTQDYTF
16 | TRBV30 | CAWSSWVDRMNTEAFF
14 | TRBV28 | CASSLWTVNQPQHF
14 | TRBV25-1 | CASSEQGASDTQYF
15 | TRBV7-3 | CASSLGDSSYNEQFF
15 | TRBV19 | CASSIEVYSGNTIYF
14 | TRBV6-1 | CASSAPSTNTEAFF
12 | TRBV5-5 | CASSPDRSGYTF
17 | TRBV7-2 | CASSLAGQGGVVYGYTF
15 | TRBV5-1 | CASSLDRVGIYGYTF
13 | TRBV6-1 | CATGGWAGETQYF
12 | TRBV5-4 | CASSLASGELFF
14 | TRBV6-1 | CASKLSGNTGELFF
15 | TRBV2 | CASSDRTGGPGELFF
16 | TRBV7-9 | CASSWTRLAGGSEQFF
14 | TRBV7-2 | CASSLVLAAYEQYF
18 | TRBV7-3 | CASSLNPGQGYMNTEAFF
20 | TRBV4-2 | CASSQDNFLLWRECWYEQFF
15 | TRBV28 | CASSVLAGPVDGYTF
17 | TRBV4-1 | CASSPLWAASLTPGLFF
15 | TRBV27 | CASSLSRGLNYGYTF
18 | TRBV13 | CASSLSQVFEGVSYEQYF
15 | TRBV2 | CASSEMGQGNSPLHF
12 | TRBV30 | CAWRPAGGFQYF
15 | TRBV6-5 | CASSPTTGRNYGYTF
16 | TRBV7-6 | CASSSSGNPGANVLTF
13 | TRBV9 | CASSVATGYGYTF
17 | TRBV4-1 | CASSQGRRGATNEKLFF
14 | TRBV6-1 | CASSDVDRAYEQYF
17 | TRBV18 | CASSDTGGPRLDNEQFF
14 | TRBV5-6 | CASSWRPGEETQYF
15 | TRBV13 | CASSDEAHANYGYTF
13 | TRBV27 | CASTAGANTEAFF
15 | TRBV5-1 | CASSLSGGRSYEQYF
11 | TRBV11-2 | CASSLAGEQYF
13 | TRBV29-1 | CSVGGDLGTEAFF
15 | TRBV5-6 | CASSSEGTVNQPQHF
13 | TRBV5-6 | CASSLVPVYEQYF
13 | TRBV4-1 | CASSQAPGQPQHF
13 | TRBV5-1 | CASRSTGSETQYF
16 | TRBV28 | CASSPGGSGSSYEQYF
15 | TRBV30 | CAWRGGLQNTYEQYF
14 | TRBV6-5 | CASSRRGGGYEQYF